This is a list of T cell receptor beta chains from one sample in a study of blood T cell repertoires in COVID-19. Sequenced by immunoSEQ multiplex PCR; TCRdb stores in-frame clones only, minus some. This repertoire shows about 480,000 clones, approximately 86% found once; its top ten account for roughly 8%. Sample: PBMCs or T cells enriched from blood (not recorded which). Receptor source: a woman aged 55-69 years who had recovered from COVID-19. Each CDR3 is given with its conserved first and last residue. D genes are given only for firm matches. Size is stated for part of the rows, as once, few or many counts, or as a class when the clone is expanded.

TRBJ2-4 | TRBV6-6 | NA | NA | TGTGCCAGCATCTTAGGACCCGGGGGCATTCAGTACTTC | CASILGPGGIQYF
TRBJ1-6 | TRBV15 | NA | NA | TGTGCCACCAGCAGAGATGCCGGGGTAGGGTCACCCCTCCACTTT | CATSRDAGVGSPLHF
TRBJ1-6 | TRBV19 | NA | NA | TGTGCCACCTCAACCGGGGGGGCGGTTAATTCACCCCTCCACTTT | CATSTGGAVNSPLHF
TRBJ1-4 | TRBV6-4 | NA | TRBD1 | TGTGCCAGCAGTGACGTACAGGGGATAGCCGAATCTGAAAAACTGTTTTTT | CASSDVQGIAESEKLFF
TRBJ1-5 | TRBV3-1/TRBV3-2 | once | TRBD1 | TGTGCCAGCAGCCAAGAACCGACAGGGACCTTTAATCAGCCCCAGCATTTT | CASSQEPTGTFNQPQHF
TRBJ2-1 | TRBV27 | NA | TRBD1 | TGTGCCAGCAGTCCCGGGAACAGGGGGAGTGAGCAGTTCTTC | CASSPGNRGSEQFF
TRBJ1-6 | TRBV2 | once | NA | TGTGCCAGCACGCTGACAGATAATTCACCCCTCCACTTT | CASTLTDNSPLHF
TRBJ2-7 | TRBV5-4 | NA | NA | TGTGCCAGCAGCTTGTTCGGTAGATACGAGCAGTACTTC | CASSLFGRYEQYF
TRBJ2-1 | TRBV3-1/TRBV3-2 | NA | TRBD2 | TGTGCCAGCAGTCTAGCGGGGGGACACAATGAGCAGTTCTTC | CASSLAGGHNEQFF
TRBJ1-4 | TRBV18 | NA | NA | TGTGCCAGCTCACCGGTCGGGGGGATGAGCGAAAAACTGTTTTTT | CASSPVGGMSEKLFF
TRBJ1-2 | TRBV5-1 | NA | TRBD1 | TGCGCCAGCAGCTTGGCAGGGGGCGACTATGGCTACACCTTC | CASSLAGGDYGYTF
TRBJ2-5 | TRBV10-3 | NA | TRBD1 | TGTGCCATCAGTGAGTCCGGACAGGGGGCCGGGGAGACCCAGTACTTC | CAISESGQGAGETQYF
TRBJ1-2 | TRBV5-8 | few | NA | TGTGCCAGCAGCTTGGAGCGGGGCTATGGCTACACCTTC | CASSLERGYGYTF
TRBJ1-5 | TRBV27 | once | TRBD1 | TGTGCCAGCAGTTTAGGACAGGGGGACAATCAGCCCCAGCATTTT | CASSLGQGDNQPQHF
TRBJ2-1 | TRBV24-1 | NA | NA | TGTGCCACCAGTGATCCCAGGGGCCAAGTTGACAATGAGCAGTTCTTC | CATSDPRGQVDNEQFF
TRBJ1-5 | TRBV20-1 | once | NA | TGCAGTGCTAGTACTAGGAACAGCAATCAGCCCCAGCATTTT | CSASTRNSNQPQHF
TRBJ1-6 | TRBV5-5 | NA | NA | TGTGCCAGCAGCCCCACTATCTCCTATAATTCACCCCTCCACTTT | CASSPTISYNSPLHF
TRBJ1-2 | TRBV30 | NA | NA | TGTGCCTGGAGTCGCGGTGATCGTAACTATGGCTACACCTTC | CAWSRGDRNYGYTF
TRBJ1-4 | TRBV6-1 | NA | TRBD1 | TGTGCCAGCAGTGAAAGGGTCAGGGGGAGTGAAAAACTGTTTTTT | CASSERVRGSEKLFF
TRBJ2-2 | TRBV10-3 | NA | TRBD2 | TGTGCCATCAGTGAGCTTGTTGTAGCGGGGGGTTACACCGGGGAGCTGTTTTTT | CAISELVVAGGYTGELFF
TRBJ2-1 | TRBV10-3 | once | TRBD2 | TGTGCCATCAGGGCGGGGGGGCAGTTCCATGAGCAGTTCTTC | CAIRAGGQFHEQFF
TRBJ1-1 | TRBV7-2 | NA | NA | TGTGCCAGCAGCTTAGCGCGGGGGGGTACTGAAGCTTTCTTT | CASSLARGGTEAFF
TRBJ1-1 | TRBV9 | NA | NA | TGTGCCAGCAACGGAGGGGGGGTGGAGACTGAAGCTTTCTTT | CASNGGGVETEAFF
TRBJ2-6 | TRBV3-1/TRBV3-2 | NA | NA | TGTGCCAGCAGCCGACAGGCCACCTCTGGGGCCAACGTCCTGACTTTC | CASSRQATSGANVLTF
TRBJ2-7 | TRBV21-1 | NA | NA | TGTGCCAGTCCCGGACAGGGATTCTACGAGCAGTACTTC | CASPGQGFYEQYF
TRBJ2-7 | TRBV29-1 | many | NA | TGCAGCGTTAAAGGACAGACAAACTCCTACGAGCAGTACTTC | CSVKGQTNSYEQYF
TRBJ1-6 | TRBV6-5 | NA | TRBD1 | TGTGCCAGCAGAACAGGGGGCGGTTCACCCCTCCACTTT | CASRTGGGSPLHF
TRBJ2-7 | TRBV9 | NA | TRBD1 | TGTGCCAGCAGCCCAGGACAGGGCTATTCCTACGAGCAGTACTTC | CASSPGQGYSYEQYF
TRBJ1-1 | TRBV5-8 | NA | NA | TGTGCCAGCGCTCTTCCGACAGGACACATGAACACTGAAGCTTTCTTT | CASALPTGHMNTEAFF
TRBJ2-5 | TRBV4-1 | NA | TRBD1 | TGCGCCAGCAGCCAAGATAACGCAGGGGGTGGAAAGACCCAGTACTTC | CASSQDNAGGGKTQYF
TRBJ1-2 | TRBV10-3 | NA | NA | TGTGCCATCAGTGACCCAAGCGACAGAATCTATGGCTACACCTTC | CAISDPSDRIYGYTF